One and the same sample provided the 8 T cell receptor beta chains below, sequenced in a study of shared clonotypes between healthy human individuals. Some clones are missing from TCRdb's copy, which holds only in-frame ones; the method was immunoSEQ multiplex PCR. Of 550,000 to 850,000 clones listed, 74% are singletons. Sequenced input: memory CD4+ T cells sorted from blood. Regarding subset: CD45RA-negative fraction. The receptors here all came from a woman aged 25 to 39 in good health.

The V and J genes are TRBV7-2 and TRBJ1-2; D not certain. Trimming cost V 3 bases and J 1 base, with 12 bases left between them. Germline CDR1 is SGHTA and CDR2 is FQGNSA. This CDR3 comprises 15 residues. The CDR3 spells CASSFAGASNYGYTF. CDR3 in DNA: TGTGCCAGCAGCTTCGCGGGCGCCAGTAACTATGGCTACACCTTC.

The V gene is TRBV29-1, the J gene TRBJ2-2, with 9 bases aligning to TRBD1. The J segment lost 4 bases and the V segment lost 5 bases, leaving 8 bases of the junction unmatched. The germline V gene has CDR1 SQVTM and CDR2 ANQGSEA. This CDR3 is built from 15 residues. The DNA for the CDR3 is TGCAGCGTTATACTCGGGACAGGGTTCACCGGGGAGCTGTTTTTT. Protein: CSVILGTGFTGELFF.

J is TRBJ2-3 and V is TRBV28; D call uncertain. The CDR3 runs to 13 residues. The V end was cut by 2 bases, the J end by 6 bases, with 9 bases between. CDR1 MDHEN and CDR2 SYDVKM come from the germline V gene. The CDR3, as DNA: TGTGCCAGCAGTTTAGTGTATACGGATACGCAGTATTTT. It specifies CASSLVYTDTQYF.

The CDR3 coding sequence is TGCGCCAGCAGCTTGGGACGGAGTGGGAATTACGAGCAGTACTTC. It is translated as CASSLGRSGNYEQYF. The genes are TRBV5-1 and TRBJ2-7; D remains ambiguous. This CDR3 spans 15 amino acids. Trimming stripped 0 bases from V and 4 bases from J, with 14 bases between. Looked up from germline, CDR1 is SGHRS and CDR2 is YFSETQ.

The CDR3 protein is CARKQGGQETQYF. The CDR3 region has the DNA TGTGCCAGGAAACAGGGTGGACAAGAGACCCAGTACTTC. The genes are TRBV27 and TRBJ2-5, with D tentatively TRBD1 (6 bases). From germline, CDR1 is MNHEY and CDR2 SMNVEV (reference sequence). The CDR3 has 13 amino acids. V shed 9 bases and J shed 2 bases, with 13 bases lying between them.

The sample holds a few counts of this clone. The chain recombines TRBV9 with TRBJ2-7, with D unclear. V was shortened by 0 bases and J by 3 bases, with 7 bases between the two germline ends. CDR1 is SGDLS and CDR2 is YYNGEE in the germline V gene. The CDR3 loop spans 13 amino acids. This chain's CDR3 is CASSVDMGYEQYF. For the CDR3, the DNA is TGTGCCAGCAGCGTAGATATGGGCTACGAGCAGTACTTC.

This rearrangement joins TRBV28 to TRBJ1-5, with TRBD1 as a possible D gene (5 bases). Trimming removed 5 bases from V and 5 bases from J, with 10 bases in between. Germline V gene lookup returns CDR1 MDHEN and CDR2 SYDVKM. This CDR3 has 13 amino acids. CDR3 amino acids: CASSPQGYQPQHF. CDR3 bases: TGTGCCAGCAGTCCCCAGGGATATCAGCCCCAGCATTTT.

V and J are TRBV18 and TRBJ1-2; D uncertain. CDR3 length: 15 amino acids. In germline, CDR1 is KGHSH, CDR2 LQKENI. V lost 2 bases, J lost 4 bases, and 14 bases lay in between. This CDR3 is CASSPGTLISYGYTF. The CDR3 DNA follows: TGTGCCAGCTCACCAGGCACACTGATCTCCTATGGCTACACCTTC.